This T cell receptor beta chain was documented in a study of T cells after posttransplantation cyclophosphamide. In germline, CDR1 is GTSNPN, CDR2 SVGIG (reference sequence). V lost 0 bases and J 7 bases, leaving 12 bases between the germline ends. This CDR3 region has 14 residues. Overall study findings and caveats: Tissue-infiltrating T cells from skin or gut overlapped little with blood T cells. TRB clonality was highly associated with recipient CMV seropositivity and reactivation. Donor CD8+ memory clones often dominated recipient blood repertoires at later times.

Note on this clone: Its target is not known.

TCRdb keeps only in-frame clones here, not all; method: immunoSEQ multiplex PCR. The table shows some 66,000 clones, with about 94% occurring only once. Peripheral blood was collected from the related graft donor on the marrow donation day. This receptor was obtained from a woman under 40 in good health and a related stem cell transplant donor. The V gene is TRBV30, the J gene TRBJ2-2; D call uncertain. Source material: PBMCs. CDR3 sequence (DNA): TGTGCCTGGAGTGTACGGCCAGCCAGCGGGGAGCTGTTTTTT. It yields the protein CAWSVRPASGELFF.